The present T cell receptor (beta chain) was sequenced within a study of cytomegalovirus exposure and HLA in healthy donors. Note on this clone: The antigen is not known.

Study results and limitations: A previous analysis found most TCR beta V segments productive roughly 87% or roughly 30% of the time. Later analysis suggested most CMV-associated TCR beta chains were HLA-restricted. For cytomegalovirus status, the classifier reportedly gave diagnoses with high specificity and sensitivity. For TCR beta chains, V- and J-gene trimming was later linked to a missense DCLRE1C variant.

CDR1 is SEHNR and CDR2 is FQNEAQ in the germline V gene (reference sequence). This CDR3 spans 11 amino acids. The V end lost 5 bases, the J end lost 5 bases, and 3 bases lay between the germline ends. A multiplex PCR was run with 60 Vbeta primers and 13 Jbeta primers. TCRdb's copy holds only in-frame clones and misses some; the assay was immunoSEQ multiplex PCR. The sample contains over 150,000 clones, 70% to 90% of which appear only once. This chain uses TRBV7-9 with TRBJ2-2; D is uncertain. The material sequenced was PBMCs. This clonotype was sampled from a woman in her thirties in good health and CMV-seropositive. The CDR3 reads CASSPTGELFF. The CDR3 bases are TGTGCCAGCAGCCCGACCGGGGAGCTGTTTTTT.